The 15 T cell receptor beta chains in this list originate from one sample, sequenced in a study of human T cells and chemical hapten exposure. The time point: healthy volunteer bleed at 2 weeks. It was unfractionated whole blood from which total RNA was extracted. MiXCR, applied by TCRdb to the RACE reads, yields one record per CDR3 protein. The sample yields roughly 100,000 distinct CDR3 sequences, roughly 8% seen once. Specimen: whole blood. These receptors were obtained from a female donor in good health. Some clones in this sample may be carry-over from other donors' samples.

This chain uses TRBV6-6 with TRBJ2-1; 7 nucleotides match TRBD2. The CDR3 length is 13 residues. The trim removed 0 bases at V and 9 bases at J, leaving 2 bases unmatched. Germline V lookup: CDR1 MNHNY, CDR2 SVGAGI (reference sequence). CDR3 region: CASSYSAGVEQFF. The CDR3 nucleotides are TGTGCCAGCAGTTACTCTGCGGGAGTTGAGCAGTTCTTC.

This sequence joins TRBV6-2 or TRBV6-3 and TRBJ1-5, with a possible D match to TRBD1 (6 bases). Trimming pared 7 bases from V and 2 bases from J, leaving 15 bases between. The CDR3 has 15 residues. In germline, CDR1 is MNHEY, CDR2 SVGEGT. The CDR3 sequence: CASTMGGGGNQPQHF. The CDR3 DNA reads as TGTGCCAGCACGATGGGCGGGGGCGGCAATCAGCCCCAGCATTTT.

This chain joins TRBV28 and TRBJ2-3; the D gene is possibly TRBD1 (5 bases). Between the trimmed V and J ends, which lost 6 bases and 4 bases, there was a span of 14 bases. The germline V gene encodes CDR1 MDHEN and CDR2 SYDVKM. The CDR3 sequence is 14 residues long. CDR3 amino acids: CASSLPPRADTQYF. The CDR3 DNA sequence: TGTGCCAGCAGCCTACCGCCCAGGGCAGATACGCAGTATTTT.

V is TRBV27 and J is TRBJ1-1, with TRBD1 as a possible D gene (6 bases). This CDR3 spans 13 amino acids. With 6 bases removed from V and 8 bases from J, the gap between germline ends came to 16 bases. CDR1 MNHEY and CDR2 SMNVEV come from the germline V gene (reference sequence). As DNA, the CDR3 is TGTGCCAGCAGACCTGCTGACAGGCGGGAAGCTTTCTTT. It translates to CASRPADRREAFF.

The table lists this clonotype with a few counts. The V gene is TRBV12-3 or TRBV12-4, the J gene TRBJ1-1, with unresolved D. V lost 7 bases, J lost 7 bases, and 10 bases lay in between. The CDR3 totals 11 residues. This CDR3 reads CASTPFSEAFF. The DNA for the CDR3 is TGTGCCAGCACCCCCTTCAGTGAAGCTTTCTTT.

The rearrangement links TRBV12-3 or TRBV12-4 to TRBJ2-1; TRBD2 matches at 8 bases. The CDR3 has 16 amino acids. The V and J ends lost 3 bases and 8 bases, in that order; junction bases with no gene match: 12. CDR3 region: CASSFRVGSGSHEQFF. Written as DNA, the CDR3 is TGTGCCAGCAGTTTTCGGGTTGGGAGCGGGAGTCATGAGCAGTTCTTC.

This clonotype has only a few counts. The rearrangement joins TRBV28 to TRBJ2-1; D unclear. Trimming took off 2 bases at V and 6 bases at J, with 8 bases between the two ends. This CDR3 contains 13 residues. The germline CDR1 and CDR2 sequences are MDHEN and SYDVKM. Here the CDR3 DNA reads TGTGCCAGCAGTTTAAGTCCGGGCAATGAGCAGTTCTTC. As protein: CASSLSPGNEQFF.

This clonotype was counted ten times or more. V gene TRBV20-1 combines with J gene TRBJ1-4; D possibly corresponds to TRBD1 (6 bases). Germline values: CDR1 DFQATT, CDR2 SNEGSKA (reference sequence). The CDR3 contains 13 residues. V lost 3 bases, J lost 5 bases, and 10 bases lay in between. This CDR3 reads CSASRTDNEKLFF. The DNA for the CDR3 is TGCAGTGCTAGTCGGACAGACAATGAAAAACTGTTTTTT.

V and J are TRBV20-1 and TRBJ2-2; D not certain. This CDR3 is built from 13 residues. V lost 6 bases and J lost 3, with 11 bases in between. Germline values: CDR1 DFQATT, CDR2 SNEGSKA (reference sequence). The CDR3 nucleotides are TGCAGTGCGGCCCCTGGTTACACCGGGGAGCTGTTTTTT. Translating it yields CSAAPGYTGELFF.

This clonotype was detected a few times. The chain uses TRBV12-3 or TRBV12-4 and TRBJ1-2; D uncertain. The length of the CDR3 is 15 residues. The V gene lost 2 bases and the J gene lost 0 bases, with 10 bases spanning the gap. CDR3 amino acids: CASSLWAAANYGYTF. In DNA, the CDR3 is TGTGCCAGCAGTTTATGGGCCGCCGCTAACTATGGCTACACCTTC.

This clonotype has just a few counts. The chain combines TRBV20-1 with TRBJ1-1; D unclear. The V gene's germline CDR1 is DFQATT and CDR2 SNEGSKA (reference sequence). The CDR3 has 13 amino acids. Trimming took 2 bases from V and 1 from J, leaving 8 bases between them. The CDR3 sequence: CSARRSGNTEAFF. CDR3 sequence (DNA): TGCAGTGCTAGAAGGTCGGGGAACACTGAAGCTTTCTTT.

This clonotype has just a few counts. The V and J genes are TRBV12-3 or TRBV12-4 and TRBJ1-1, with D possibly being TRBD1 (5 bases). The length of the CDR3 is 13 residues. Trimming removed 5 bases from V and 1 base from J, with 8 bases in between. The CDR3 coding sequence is TGTGCCAGCAGTCCGGGACCGAACACTGAAGCTTTCTTT. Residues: CASSPGPNTEAFF.

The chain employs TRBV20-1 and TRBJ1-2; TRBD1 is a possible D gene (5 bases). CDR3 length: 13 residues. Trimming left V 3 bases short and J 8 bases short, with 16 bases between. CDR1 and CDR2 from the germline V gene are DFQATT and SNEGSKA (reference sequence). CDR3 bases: TGCAGTGCTAGCGGGGGTGGGGGGAAAGGCTACACCTTC. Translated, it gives CSASGGGGKGYTF.

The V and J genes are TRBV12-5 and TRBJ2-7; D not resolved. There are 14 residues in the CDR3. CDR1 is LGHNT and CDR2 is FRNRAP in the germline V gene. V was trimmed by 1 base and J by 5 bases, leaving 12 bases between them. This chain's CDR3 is CASGLAPRADEQYF. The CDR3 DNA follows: TGTGCTAGTGGTTTGGCCCCTCGGGCGGACGAGCAGTACTTC.

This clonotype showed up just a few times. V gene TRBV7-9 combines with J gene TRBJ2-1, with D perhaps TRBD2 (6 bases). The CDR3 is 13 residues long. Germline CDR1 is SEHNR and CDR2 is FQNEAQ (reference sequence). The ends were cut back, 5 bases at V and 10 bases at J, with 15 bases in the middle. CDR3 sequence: CASSPYEAGEQFF. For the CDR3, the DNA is TGTGCCAGCAGCCCGTACGAGGCGGGGGAGCAGTTCTTC.